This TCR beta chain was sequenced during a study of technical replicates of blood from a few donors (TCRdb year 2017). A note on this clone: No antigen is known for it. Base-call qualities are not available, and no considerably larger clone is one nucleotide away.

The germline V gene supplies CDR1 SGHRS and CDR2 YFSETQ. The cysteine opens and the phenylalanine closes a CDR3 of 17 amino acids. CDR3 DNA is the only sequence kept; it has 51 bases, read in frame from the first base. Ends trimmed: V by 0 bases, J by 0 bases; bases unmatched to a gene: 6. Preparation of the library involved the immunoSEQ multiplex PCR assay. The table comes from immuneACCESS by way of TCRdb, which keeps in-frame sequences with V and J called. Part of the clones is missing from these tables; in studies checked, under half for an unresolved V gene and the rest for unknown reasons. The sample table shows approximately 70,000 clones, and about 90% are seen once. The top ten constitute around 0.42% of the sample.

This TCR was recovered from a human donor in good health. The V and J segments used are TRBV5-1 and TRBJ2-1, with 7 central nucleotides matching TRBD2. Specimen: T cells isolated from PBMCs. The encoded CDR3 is CASSLAPRGSSYNEQFF. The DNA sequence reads TGCGCCAGCAGCTTGGCCCCGCGGGGGAGCTCCTACAATGAGCAGTTCTTC.